The T cell receptor (beta chain) under discussion was sequenced for a study of CD8 T cells in ankylosing spondylitis. TCR beta libraries were made by quantitative 5'-RACE with molecular barcodes. TCRdb processed the 5' RACE reads anew with MiXCR; each CDR3 protein has one entry. Among some 46,000 distinct CDR3 sequences listed, approximately 9.9% were seen once. Study-level points and caveats: Matched ankylosing spondylitis synovial fluid reportedly contained a significantly enriched population of disease-linked clones. Characteristic, it appeared, of ankylosing spondylitis blood was a TCR beta motif of about eight highly homologous variants.

The CDR3 runs to 16 residues. This clonotype was counted many times. Antigen unknown. This chain links TRBV21-1 with TRBJ2-1; the table's D gene call, TRBD2, was not cross checked with the DNA. TRBV21-1 is a pseudogene locus. Sequenced: blood, either unsorted or a sorted T cell fraction (not recorded which). The sequence came from a male donor with ankylosing spondylitis or in good health (not recorded which). The CDR3, as DNA: TGTGCCAGCAGCAAAGCCACCGGGACTAACTACAATGAGCAGTTCTTC. The encoded protein is CASSKATGTNYNEQFF.